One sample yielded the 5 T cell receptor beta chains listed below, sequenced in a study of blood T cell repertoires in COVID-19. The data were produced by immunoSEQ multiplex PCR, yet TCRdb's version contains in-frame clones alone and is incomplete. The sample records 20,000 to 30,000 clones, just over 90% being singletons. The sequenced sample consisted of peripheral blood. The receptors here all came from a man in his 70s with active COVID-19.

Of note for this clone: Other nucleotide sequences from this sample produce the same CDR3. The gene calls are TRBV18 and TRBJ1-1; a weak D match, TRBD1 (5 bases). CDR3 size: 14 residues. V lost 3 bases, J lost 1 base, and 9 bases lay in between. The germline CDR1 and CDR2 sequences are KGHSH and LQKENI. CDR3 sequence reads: CASSPDRKNTEAFF. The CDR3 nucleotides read TGTGCCAGCTCACCCGACAGAAAGAACACTGAAGCTTTCTTT.

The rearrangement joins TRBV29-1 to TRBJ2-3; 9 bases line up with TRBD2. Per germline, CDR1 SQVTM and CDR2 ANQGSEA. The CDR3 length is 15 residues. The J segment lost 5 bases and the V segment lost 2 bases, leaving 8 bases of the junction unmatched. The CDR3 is CSVELYAGGIDTQYF. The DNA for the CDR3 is TGCAGCGTTGAACTCTATGCGGGAGGGATAGATACGCAGTATTTT.

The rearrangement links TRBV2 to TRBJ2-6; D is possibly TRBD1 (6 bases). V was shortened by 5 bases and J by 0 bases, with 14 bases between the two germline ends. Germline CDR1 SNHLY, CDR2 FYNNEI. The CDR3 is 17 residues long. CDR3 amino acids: CASSPQGVASGANVLTF. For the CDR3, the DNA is TGTGCCAGCAGTCCACAGGGCGTAGCCTCTGGGGCCAACGTCCTGACTTTC.

The CDR3 region has the DNA TGTGCCAGCAGTTTCGATCCGGGACAGGGGATAGGAGATACGCAGTATTTT. This translates into CASSFDPGQGIGDTQYF. This chain connects TRBV28 to TRBJ2-3; the match to TRBD1 covers 10 bases. CDR1 MDHEN and CDR2 SYDVKM come from the germline V gene. V lost 3 bases and J lost 5; bases outside the gene matches: 11. This CDR3 is 17 amino acids long.

The CDR3 is CASSPGSSSNEQYF. The CDR3 nucleotides are TGTGCCAGCAGCCCGGGATCATCGTCGAACGAGCAGTACTTC. V gene TRBV7-3 combines with J gene TRBJ2-7, with D tentatively TRBD2 (5 bases). V dropped 5 bases and J dropped 5 bases, with 16 bases sitting between them. Germline V gene sequence: CDR1 SGHTA, CDR2 FQGTGA. The CDR3 extends over 14 amino acids.